The 21 T cell receptor beta chains in this list originate from one sample, sequenced in a study of metastatic and nonmetastatic thyroid tumors. TCRdb reprocessed the PCR reads using MiXCR. The data show over 25,000 clones, around 14% seen once. Patients were all untreated before their thyroid surgery. Material for sequencing was blood. The receptors were sampled from a female donor with papillary thyroid cancer or a benign thyroid nodule (not recorded which). Some clones in this sample may be carry-over from other donors' samples.

This clone was counted many times. The genes are TRBV7-6 and TRBJ2-7, with TRBD1 as a possible D gene (6 bases). Germline V gene sequence: CDR1 SGHVS, CDR2 FNYEAQ. This CDR3 contains 15 residues. V was trimmed by 1 base and J by 3 bases, leaving 13 bases between them. CDR3 sequence: CASSLVTGRGYEQYF. The DNA of the CDR3 is TGTGCCAGCAGCTTAGTAACGGGCAGGGGCTACGAGCAGTACTTC.

The J gene is TRBJ2-7, the V gene TRBV7-2, with 14 bases that match TRBD2. CDR1 is SGHTA, CDR2 FQGNSA, per germline. CDR3 length equals 15 residues. V lost 5 bases and J lost 2; bases outside the gene matches: 2. The CDR3 here is CASSETSGGAYEQYF. The CDR3 DNA is TGTGCCAGCAGCGAGACTAGCGGGGGGGCCTACGAGCAGTACTTC. Supplemented by reference TRBV7-2 and TRBJ2-7, the full variable domain reads GAGVSQSPSNKVTEKGKDVELRCDPISGHTALYWYRQSLGQGLEFLIYFQGNSAPDKSGLPSDRFSAERTGGSVSTLTIQRTQQEDSAVYLCASSETSGGAYEQYFGPGTRLTVT.

This clone showed up many times. V is TRBV28 and J is TRBJ1-4; no clear D gene. The CDR3 runs to 19 residues. Trimming removed 9 bases at V and 3 bases at J, with 29 bases between. CDR1 is MDHEN, CDR2 SYDVKM, per germline. This CDR3 reads CASHKRRRSLLRPNEKLFF. CDR3 DNA: TGTGCCAGTCACAAAAGGAGGCGAAGCCTACTAAGGCCTAATGAAAAACTGTTTTTT.

The J gene is TRBJ1-3, the V gene TRBV7-2; D unclear. Per the germline V gene, CDR1 is SGHTA and CDR2 is FQGNSA. This CDR3 has 17 residues. Between the trimmed V and J ends, which lost 0 bases and 2 bases, there was a span of 14 bases. This CDR3 reads CASSLAPPVLTGNTIYF. Here the CDR3 DNA reads TGTGCCAGCAGCTTAGCCCCCCCCGTTCTCACTGGAAACACCATATATTTT.

This clone was observed at least ten times. The chain links TRBV15 to TRBJ2-7, with D perhaps assigned TRBD1 or TRBD2 (5 bases each). CDR1 is LNHNV, CDR2 YYDKDF, per germline (reference sequence). V lost 0 bases, J lost 2 bases, and 8 bases lay in between. This CDR3 comprises 14 residues. Written as DNA, the CDR3 is TGTGCCACCAGCAGAGATAAGGGACCCTACGAGCAGTACTTC. This sequence encodes CATSRDKGPYEQYF.

At least ten counts were recorded for this clone. The rearrangement uses TRBV9 and TRBJ2-2; D call uncertain. The germline V and J ends were trimmed by 3 bases and 1 base, with 19 bases remaining between them. The CDR3 is made up of 18 amino acids. CDR1 SGDLS and CDR2 YYNGEE come from the germline V gene. CDR3 sequence: CASSGTSPRAENTGELFF. The CDR3 DNA follows: TGTGCCAGCAGCGGAACGTCTCCCCGGGCAGAGAACACCGGGGAGCTGTTTTTT.

This clone has ten or more counts. The chain combines TRBV11-2 with TRBJ2-7, with no clear D. The length of the CDR3 is 16 residues. V gave up 6 bases and J gave up 2 bases, with 20 bases separating them. Looked up from germline, CDR1 is SGHAT and CDR2 is FQNNGV. The CDR3 loop reads CASRPSFLRYPYEQYF. The DNA for the CDR3 is TGTGCCAGCAGACCCTCCTTTCTCAGGTACCCCTACGAGCAGTACTTC.

This clone was seen at least ten times. This may arise from a read error, as a much more abundant clone is one base away. The chain joins TRBV28 to TRBJ2-7; D is unresolved. CDR3 length: 11 amino acids. V was clipped by 2 bases and J by 3 bases, with 2 bases between them. Germline V gene sequence: CDR1 MDHEN, CDR2 SYDVKM. The CDR3 loop reads CASSLLYEQYF. The CDR3 region has the DNA TGTGCCAGCAGTTTACTCTACGAGCAGTACTTC.

This clone turned up a few times. This chain joins TRBV6-5 and TRBJ2-3; D might be TRBD1 (6 bases). Germline CDR1 reads MNHEY; CDR2 reads SVGAGI. The CDR3 is made up of 15 amino acids. V was trimmed by 3 bases and J by 15 bases, leaving 25 bases between them. CDR3 protein: CASSYLGAYTDMQYF. CDR3 nucleotide sequence: TGTGCCAGCAGTTATCTGGGGGCTTACACAGATATGCAATATTTT.

This clone was seen at least ten times. The chain combines TRBV6-1 with TRBJ1-2; a weak D match, TRBD1 (5 bases). Germline V gene lookup returns CDR1 MNHNS and CDR2 SASEGT. V was clipped by 5 bases and J by 2 bases, with 12 bases between them. CDR3 length: 14 amino acids. The CDR3 reads CASSLRDGNYGYTF. The DNA of the CDR3 is TGTGCCAGCAGTCTACGGGACGGAAACTATGGCTACACCTTC.

This chain uses TRBV6-1 with TRBJ2-7, with D perhaps matching TRBD2 (6 bases). Trimming took off 5 bases at V and 7 bases at J, with 18 bases between the two ends. This CDR3 is built from 14 residues. CDR1 and CDR2 from the germline V gene are MNHNS and SASEGT. The CDR3 loop reads CASSPSGGSGEQYF. Here the CDR3 DNA reads TGTGCCAGCAGTCCCAGTGGGGGGAGCGGGGAGCAGTACTTC.

The V gene is TRBV28, the J gene TRBJ1-2; tentative D call: TRBD1 (5 bases). The CDR3 length is 14 residues. V lost 6 bases and J lost 7, with 18 bases in between. The V gene's germline CDR1 is MDHEN and CDR2 SYDVKM. This CDR3 is CASSITYQGIGYTF. DNA for the CDR3: TGTGCCAGCAGCATAACCTACCAGGGTATTGGCTACACCTTC.

This clone was observed many times. Here the CDR3 reads CASSSGEGTAYNEQFF. Here the CDR3 DNA reads TGTGCCAGCAGCTCTGGGGAGGGAACAGCCTACAATGAGCAGTTCTTC. V usage is TRBV11-2 and J usage is TRBJ2-1; 7 bases fit TRBD2. Looked up from germline, CDR1 is SGHAT and CDR2 is FQNNGV. This CDR3 has 16 amino acids. Unmatched junction bases numbered 8, after V lost 4 bases and J lost 2 bases.

This clone was picked up many times. The rearrangement uses TRBV28 and TRBJ1-2; 8 nucleotides line up with TRBD1. Germline V gives CDR1 MDHEN, CDR2 SYDVKM. This CDR3 comprises 14 residues. The ends lost 6 bases at V and 7 bases at J; junction bases unmatched: 10. The CDR3: CASRNRQGPFGYTF. For the CDR3, the DNA is TGTGCCAGCAGGAATAGACAGGGGCCGTTTGGCTACACCTTC.

This clone was seen many times. CDR3 bases: TGTGCCAGCAGCCGACCCGGGGTTAGCACAGATACGCAGTATTTT. Translating it yields CASSRPGVSTDTQYF. V is TRBV28 and J is TRBJ2-3; D possibly corresponds to TRBD2 (5 bases). V was clipped by 6 bases and J by 0 bases, with 13 bases between them. The germline V gene encodes CDR1 MDHEN and CDR2 SYDVKM. The CDR3 consists of 15 residues. Combining the CDR3 with reference TRBV28 and TRBJ2-3 gives the whole variable domain DVKVTQSSRYLVKRTGEKVFLECVQDMDHENMFWYRQDPGLGLRLIYFSYDVKMKEKGDIPEGYSVSREKKERFSLILESASTNQTSMYLCASSRPGVSTDTQYFGPGTRLTVL.

This clone was seen more than once but under ten times. V and J are TRBV28 and TRBJ1-5; D unclear. Germline CDR1 reads MDHEN; CDR2 reads SYDVKM. The CDR3 runs 15 residues. The V end lost 9 bases, the J end lost 6 bases, and 21 bases lay between the germline ends. CDR3 in DNA: TGTGCCAGTAGTAATCGCGTCCGACCGGGTCAGCCCCAGCATTTT. Residues: CASSNRVRPGQPQHF.

In its sample, this clone was seen many times. This chain uses TRBV10-2 with TRBJ1-3; D remains unclear. The CDR3 extends over 13 amino acids. Trimming shortened V by 0 bases and J by 4 bases, and 4 bases separated the two germline ends. CDR1 is WSHSY, CDR2 SAAADI, per germline. Here the CDR3 DNA reads TGCGCCAGCAGTGAGTCTTCCGGAAACACCATATATTTT. Encoded protein: CASSESSGNTIYF.

This clone was recorded many times. This chain uses TRBV7-9 with TRBJ2-5; a weak D match, TRBD1 (6 bases). From germline, CDR1 is SEHNR and CDR2 FQNEAQ (reference sequence). The CDR3 covers 13 residues. Between the trimmed V and J ends, which lost 4 bases and 2 bases, there was a span of 8 bases. CDR3 loop: CASSYRAQETQYF. Written as DNA, the CDR3 is TGTGCCAGCAGCTACAGGGCTCAAGAGACCCAGTACTTC.

This clone was found many times. V gene TRBV2 combines with J gene TRBJ1-5; D possibly corresponds to TRBD1 (5 bases). Per the germline V gene, CDR1 is SNHLY and CDR2 is FYNNEI. Deletions cut 7 bases from V and 0 bases from J, with 13 bases between. There are 15 residues in the CDR3. CDR3 DNA: TGTGCCAGCAAGGGGAGGAGGGATAGCAATCAGCCCCAGCATTTT. Residues: CASKGRRDSNQPQHF.

This clone was seen many times. The V and J genes are TRBV12-3 or TRBV12-4 and TRBJ1-3; D not certain. The CDR3 contains 15 residues. V lost 6 bases, J lost 0 bases, and 12 bases lay in between. CDR3 nucleotide sequence: TGTGCCAGCAGCCTGAATCCTTACTCTGGAAACACCATATATTTT. This codes for CASSLNPYSGNTIYF.

The table lists this clone with many counts. The genes are TRBV28 and TRBJ2-5, with a weak D call TRBD1 (6 bases). Deletions cut 2 bases from V and 2 bases from J, with 9 bases between. The CDR3 consists of 14 residues. Germline V CDR1 and CDR2: MDHEN, SYDVKM. CDR3 in amino acids: CASSLIGQQETQYF. Written as DNA, the CDR3 is TGTGCCAGCAGTTTAATAGGACAGCAAGAGACCCAGTACTTC.